A selection of T cell receptor beta chains follows, all from one sample in a study of cytomegalovirus exposure and HLA in healthy donors. Measured with immunoSEQ multiplex PCR; TCRdb has only the in-frame clones, and not every one. Among over 150,000 clones, roughly 80% were seen once, and the ten largest hold over 6%. Sequencing was performed on PBMCs. Every receptor here comes from a man aged 25-45 years in good health and CMV-seropositive. CDR3s include the opening cysteine and the closing phenylalanine or tryptophan. D genes are given only for firm matches. Clone size is shown for a subset of rows, as once, few, many or a class of expanded clone.

abundance: once; v_gene: TRBV27; d_gene: TRBD1; j_gene: TRBJ2-7; CDR3aa: CASSLSRGPYEQYF; CDR3nt: TGTGCCAGCAGTTTATCAAGGGGGCCTTACGAGCAGTACTTC
abundance: -; v_gene: TRBV2; d_gene: -; j_gene: TRBJ1-3; CDR3aa: CASTVSGTIYF; CDR3nt: TGTGCCAGCACCGTAAGCGGCACCATATATTTT
abundance: -; v_gene: TRBV10-3; d_gene: TRBD2; j_gene: TRBJ2-7; CDR3aa: CAISDSSGGYEQYF; CDR3nt: TGTGCCATCAGTGACTCTAGCGGGGGCTACGAGCAGTACTTC
abundance: -; v_gene: TRBV9; d_gene: -; j_gene: TRBJ1-3; CDR3aa: CASSVDWGLGNTIYF; CDR3nt: TGTGCCAGCAGCGTAGATTGGGGGCTAGGAAACACCATATATTTT
abundance: -; v_gene: TRBV5-1; d_gene: -; j_gene: TRBJ1-1; CDR3aa: CASSSRGTNTEAFF; CDR3nt: TGCGCCAGCAGCTCCAGGGGAACGAACACTGAAGCTTTCTTT
abundance: -; v_gene: TRBV9; d_gene: -; j_gene: TRBJ2-7; CDR3aa: CASSVVWEDGEQYF; CDR3nt: TGTGCCAGCAGCGTAGTATGGGAGGATGGCGAGCAGTACTTC
abundance: -; v_gene: TRBV14; d_gene: -; j_gene: TRBJ2-5; CDR3aa: CASSQLSLPQETQYF; CDR3nt: TGTGCCAGCAGCCAATTATCTCTACCACAAGAGACCCAGTACTTC
abundance: few; v_gene: TRBV19; d_gene: -; j_gene: TRBJ1-1; CDR3aa: CASGARAMNTEAFF; CDR3nt: TGTGCCAGTGGGGCCCGGGCAATGAACACTGAAGCTTTCTTT
abundance: once; v_gene: TRBV28; d_gene: TRBD1; j_gene: TRBJ2-7; CDR3aa: CASRGSGQASYEQYF; CDR3nt: TGTGCCAGCAGGGGGTCGGGACAGGCTAGCTACGAGCAGTACTTC
abundance: once; v_gene: TRBV2; d_gene: TRBD2; j_gene: TRBJ2-7; CDR3aa: CASSPRTSGVIYEQYF; CDR3nt: TGTGCCAGCAGTCCGAGAACTAGCGGGGTAATCTACGAGCAGTACTTC
abundance: once; v_gene: TRBV13; d_gene: -; j_gene: TRBJ2-7; CDR3aa: CASSLAGVGGTDYEQYF; CDR3nt: TGTGCCAGCAGCTTAGCTGGGGTCGGGGGAACAGACTACGAGCAGTACTTC
abundance: -; v_gene: TRBV28; d_gene: -; j_gene: TRBJ1-2; CDR3aa: CASSPRVTYGYTF; CDR3nt: TGTGCCAGCAGTCCCCGGGTTACCTATGGCTACACCTTC
abundance: -; v_gene: TRBV10-2; d_gene: -; j_gene: TRBJ2-7; CDR3aa: CASSDPRGKYEQYF; CDR3nt: TGCGCCAGCAGTGACCCCCGGGGGAAATACGAGCAGTACTTC
abundance: -; v_gene: TRBV7-2; d_gene: TRBD2; j_gene: TRBJ2-5; CDR3aa: CASSLNSGGASETQYF; CDR3nt: TGTGCCAGCAGCTTAAATAGCGGGGGGGCCTCAGAGACCCAGTACTTC
abundance: -; v_gene: TRBV15; d_gene: -; j_gene: TRBJ2-7; CDR3aa: CATSRAAQGGTGEQYF; CDR3nt: TGTGCCACCAGCAGAGCCGCTCAAGGGGGTACCGGCGAGCAGTACTTC
abundance: -; v_gene: TRBV4-2; d_gene: -; j_gene: TRBJ2-1; CDR3aa: CASSQDRDNEQFF; CDR3nt: TGTGCCAGCAGCCAAGATAGAGATAATGAGCAGTTCTTC
abundance: few; v_gene: TRBV13; d_gene: -; j_gene: TRBJ1-1; CDR3aa: CASSPGRRNTEAFF; CDR3nt: TGTGCCAGCAGCCCGGGGAGAAGGAACACTGAAGCTTTCTTT
abundance: -; v_gene: TRBV4-1; d_gene: -; j_gene: TRBJ2-7; CDR3aa: CASSPTGAGVLREQYF; CDR3nt: TGCGCCAGCAGCCCCACGGGGGCGGGAGTTTTACGCGAGCAGTACTTC
abundance: -; v_gene: TRBV27; d_gene: -; j_gene: TRBJ2-3; CDR3aa: CASSSPSTPSTDTQYF; CDR3nt: TGTGCCAGCAGTTCTCCTAGCACCCCTAGCACAGATACGCAGTATTTT
abundance: -; v_gene: TRBV14; d_gene: -; j_gene: TRBJ1-1; CDR3aa: CASSHRAWETEAFF; CDR3nt: TGTGCCAGCAGCCACAGGGCATGGGAAACTGAAGCTTTCTTT
abundance: -; v_gene: TRBV4-2; d_gene: TRBD2; j_gene: TRBJ2-3; CDR3aa: CASSLGTSGGFTDTQYF; CDR3nt: TGTGCCAGCAGCCTTGGGACTAGCGGGGGTTTCACAGATACGCAGTATTTT
abundance: -; v_gene: TRBV6-5; d_gene: TRBD2; j_gene: TRBJ2-2; CDR3aa: CASSYPSGGIGELFF; CDR3nt: TGTGCCAGCAGTTACCCCTCGGGAGGGATCGGGGAGCTGTTTTTT
abundance: -; v_gene: TRBV10-3; d_gene: -; j_gene: TRBJ1-1; CDR3aa: CAINPLPDTEAFF; CDR3nt: TGTGCCATCAACCCTTTACCGGACACTGAAGCTTTCTTT
abundance: -; v_gene: TRBV7-2; d_gene: -; j_gene: TRBJ2-7; CDR3aa: CASSGNRVGDYEQYF; CDR3nt: TGTGCCAGCAGCGGAAACAGGGTCGGGGACTACGAGCAGTACTTC
abundance: -; v_gene: TRBV4-3; d_gene: TRBD2; j_gene: TRBJ2-3; CDR3aa: CASSQGLAKSTDTQYF; CDR3nt: TGCGCCAGCAGCCAAGGACTAGCGAAAAGCACAGATACGCAGTATTTT